This TCR beta chain is from a study of regulatory T cells in long-lasting Graves disease. Overall study findings and caveats: Persistent cases favored TRBV28, TRBJ1-2 and TRBJ2-5.

Stated time point: newly diagnosed GD, antithyroid drugs for less than 3 months. PBMC-extracted RNA yielded the TCR library. In its sample, this clonotype was seen many times. The antigen remains undetermined. Germline values: CDR1 SNHLY, CDR2 FYNNEI. This CDR3 comprises 15 residues. J gave up 6 bases and V 2 bases, and 7 bases lay outside the gene matches. Library construction for TCR beta used iRepertoire HTBI primers and Arm-PCR of CDR3 regions. MiXCR, run by TCRdb on the multiplex PCR reads, gives a single entry per CDR3 protein. The data hold more than 300,000 distinct CDR3 sequences, with roughly 17% observed a single time. The sample was also reused in another study, on T cells in Graves' hyperthyroidism and ophthalmopathy. In that study: Diagnosis of hyperthyroidism was new in patients aged 18 to 65, and its duration was under 2 months.

The source of this sequence is a woman younger than 35 with Graves disease. The gene calls are TRBV2 and TRBJ2-3; TRBD1 agrees at 8 bases. The sequences come from peripheral blood mononuclear cells (PBMCs), collected at new diagnosis, from a patient treated with antithyroid drugs. This CDR3 is CASSEQGAFVDTQYF. The CDR3 nucleotides are TGTGCCAGCAGTGAACAGGGGGCGTTTGTCGATACGCAGTATTTT.